This T cell receptor (beta chain) is drawn from a study of cytomegalovirus exposure and HLA in healthy donors. Notes on the study in general: An analysis done earlier found most TCR beta V segments productive about 87% or about 30% of the time.

This clone was seen a few times. What it binds is unknown. Primers: 60 Vbeta forward and 13 Jbeta reverse. Sequencing used immunoSEQ multiplex PCR; TCRdb keeps in-frame clones, though not all of them. The repertoire holds about 120,000 clones, with 8% to 11% as singletons. Sampled while nominally healthy, donors likely had unrecorded immune exposures. This CDR3 has 11 amino acids. V lost 8 bases and J lost 1, with 3 bases in between. The germline gives CDR1 MNHNY, CDR2 SVGAGI (reference sequence). The rearrangement joins TRBV6-6 to TRBJ1-5; no clear D gene. Material: PBMCs. The clonotype originates from a woman aged 18-29 years in good health and CMV-seropositive. The CDR3 nucleotides are TGTGCCAGCTCGAGCAATCAGCCCCAGCATTTT. Translating it yields CASSSNQPQHF.